This T cell receptor beta chain was recorded in a study of CD8 T cells in ankylosing spondylitis. Regarding the study as a whole: The study looked at matched synovial fluid samples from ankylosing spondylitis patients. Disease-linked clones were reported to be significantly enriched there. For ankylosing spondylitis blood, a TCR beta motif of fewer than 10 highly homologous variants appeared characteristic.

In regard to this clonotype: The antigen is unknown.

MiXCR, applied by TCRdb to the 5' RACE reads, yields one record per CDR3 protein. Among tens of thousands of distinct CDR3 sequences listed, roughly 30% were seen once. The germline V and J ends were trimmed by 6 bases and 2 bases, with 13 bases remaining between them. The length of the CDR3 is 14 residues. The chain has TRBV12-3 or TRBV12-4 and TRBJ2-5; a weak D match, TRBD1 (5 bases). The sequence was collected from a male donor with ankylosing spondylitis or in good health (not recorded which). Sample: blood, either unsorted or a sorted T cell fraction (not recorded which). DNA for the CDR3: TGTGCCAGCAGCCTCTATAGGGGACAAGAGACCCAGTACTTC. It translates to CASSLYRGQETQYF.